The TCR beta chain under discussion was sequenced for a study of identical twins. Template switching added a universal primer site; cDNA carried unique molecular identifiers. TCRdb recomputed calls from the 5' RACE reads with MiXCR, one row per CDR3 protein. The data hold 700,000 or so distinct CDR3 sequences, with less than 10% observed a single time. This clonotype appeared many times. The junction shows a germline mismatch at one end, possibly a read error. Germline CDR1 reads SGHRS; CDR2 reads YFSETQ. The CDR3 extends over 15 amino acids. In addition, the sample was reused for a study of yellow fever vaccine responses in identical twins.

The receptor comes from a woman aged 18 to 35 in good health. This chain connects TRBV5-1 to TRBJ1-1, with 9 nucleotides matching TRBD1. The sample consisted of PBMCs. CDR3 sequence: CASSLGQGMNTEAFF. The CDR3 DNA reads as TGTGCCAGCAGCTTAGGACAGGGGATGAACACTGAAGCTTTCTTT.